This T cell receptor beta chain was obtained from a study of T cells in localized non-small cell lung cancer. Study observations and caveats: Of the tissues analyzed, uninvolved adjacent lung showed maximal T cell clonality, greater than tumor.

Concerning this clone: The antigen is undetermined.

The data were produced by immunoSEQ multiplex PCR, yet TCRdb's version contains in-frame clones alone and is incomplete. The table records roughly 70,000 clones, roughly 90% of them present only once. With 1 base removed from V and 4 bases from J, the gap between germline ends came to 8 bases. The CDR3 totals 13 residues. CDR1 is SGHKS, CDR2 YYEKEE, per germline (reference sequence). The source was peripheral blood, collected before any cancer treatment. This TCR derives from an older male donor with stage III squamous cell lung carcinoma. J is TRBJ2-5 and V is TRBV5-5; D remains unclear. DNA of the CDR3: TGTGCCAGCAGCTTGAGTCCAGGAGAGACCCAGTACTTC. Its translation is CASSLSPGETQYF.